Given below is one T cell receptor beta chain in context. The table lists this clone with a count of one. Its antigen remains unidentified. No base-level quality is on record; no much larger clone is a single base apart. TCRbeta CDR3 regions were amplified from genomic DNA by means of the immunoSEQ Assay, a bias-controlled multiplex PCR. From the authors' description of their analysis: The number of nucleated cells in each sample was estimated by amplification of reference gene primers within the assay. To quantify the absolute abundance of each unique TCRbeta CDR3 rearrangement, sequence reads were collapsed and filtered. For each sample, productive Simpson clonality was calculated as the square root of Simpson's diversity index across productive rearrangements. The table comes from immuneACCESS by way of TCRdb, which keeps in-frame sequences with V and J called. Part of the clones is missing from these tables; in studies checked, under half for an unresolved V gene and the rest for unknown reasons. D and trimming were read from the DNA, whereas the V and J calls and clone size are those reported in that table. This sample has a few hundred thousand clones in its table, and 70% to 90% of those were observed once. About 1% of the sample goes to the ten largest clones.

This sample is part of a study of blood T cell repertoires in COVID-19 (TCRdb year 2020). Notes on the research overall: Collaborator samples came from the United States, Italy and Spain and covered acute and convalescent phases of COVID-19. The material from the prospective study consisted of cDNA or gDNA derived from T cells, B-cell-depleted T cells, or PBMCs. The dataset comprised deeply sampled blood TCRbeta repertoires from subjects exposed to, actively infected with, or recovered from COVID-19. The repertoires were released in a freely available public database intended as a resource for research on the immune response to SARS-CoV-2. Samples came from the ongoing ImmuneRACE study (first 160 participants) plus 1,254 subjects from 6 global collaborators. Sample metadata almost always included a de-identified subject ID, COVID-19 status, age in years and sex. Where HLA class I and class II types were available, the types were taken from metadata supplied by the sample provider, not from assay-based typing. Study-wide conclusions, independent of this receptor: How much clinical and demographic metadata was included differed by source and by participant, and the metadata was provided uncurated.

CDR1 is given as SGHNT and CDR2 as YENEEA, both from the germline V gene. V is cut by 5 bases and J by 6 bases, and the space between the germline ends is 11 bases. Counted from cysteine to phenylalanine, this CDR3 has 13 amino acids. The sequence is cut down to CDR3 DNA, 39 bases in frame from base 1. Collaborating institutions collected whole blood in K2EDTA tubes following their own protocols. For TCRbeta analysis, collaborator samples were shipped as frozen whole blood, as isolated PBMCs, or as DNA extracted from either sample type. The receptor's source is a man in his forties or fifties with acute or convalescent COVID-19. The sequencing input was peripheral blood. Rearrangement joined TRBV11-3 to TRBJ2-1, with TRBD1 tentatively as D gene (5 bases match). The CDR3 corresponds to CASSPFRGNEQFF. The bases are TGTGCCAGCAGCCCCTTTAGGGGCAATGAGCAGTTCTTC.